These 16 T cell receptor beta chains came from one sample sequenced in a study of preoperative IRX-2 immunotherapy in early breast cancer. Profiling relied on immunoSEQ multiplex PCR, and the TCRdb table lists in-frame clones only, not all of them. The sample holds about 43,000 clones, approximately 95% seen once. Regarding treatment: preoperative locoregional IRX-2 cytokine immunotherapy. The material was tumor tissue, obtained after IRX-2 immunotherapy. Every receptor here comes from a human donor with breast cancer.

This clone turned up a few times. V is TRBV7-6 and J is TRBJ2-7, with D maybe TRBD2 (5 bases). The CDR3 sequence is 16 residues long. V was trimmed by 5 bases and J by 2 bases, leaving 19 bases between them. Germline CDR1 and CDR2: SGHVS and FNYEAQ. The CDR3 loop is CASSPAMGMRAYEQYF. The CDR3 DNA follows: TGTGCCAGCAGCCCCGCAATGGGAATGAGGGCCTACGAGCAGTACTTC.

The gene calls are TRBV25-1 and TRBJ2-3, with D uncertain. Per germline, CDR1 MGHDK and CDR2 SYGVNS. The CDR3 runs 14 residues. The germline V and J ends were trimmed by 4 bases and 0 bases, with 8 bases remaining between them. The CDR3 reads CASSGRVSTDTQYF. CDR3 bases: TGTGCCAGCAGTGGTCGGGTCAGCACAGATACGCAGTATTTT.

The chain couples TRBV19 to TRBJ2-6; 7 bases are shared with TRBD2. This CDR3 comprises 16 residues. V lost 0 bases, J lost 1 base, and 0 bases stayed unmatched. Germline CDR1 is LNHDA and CDR2 is SQIVND (reference sequence). Here the CDR3 reads CASSIEGGSGANVLTF. The CDR3 DNA sequence: TGTGCCAGTAGTATAGAGGGGGGGTCTGGGGCCAACGTCCTGACTTTC.

J is TRBJ1-5 and V is TRBV7-9; no definite D call. V shed 4 bases and J shed 10 bases, with 11 bases lying between them. Germline CDR1 is SEHNR and CDR2 is FQNEAQ (reference sequence). This CDR3 region has 12 residues. For the CDR3, the DNA is TGTGCCAGCAGCTCTTTAATCAGCCCCCAGCATTTT. It encodes CASSSLISPQHF.

The chain links TRBV7-6 to TRBJ2-1; the D is unclear. The CDR3 has 14 residues. V was pared by 2 bases and J by 3 bases, with 8 bases between. CDR1 is SGHVS and CDR2 is FNYEAQ in the germline V gene. The CDR3, as DNA: TGTGCCAGCAGCTTAATATCGGACTACAATGAGCAGTTCTTC. It specifies CASSLISDYNEQFF.

The genes are TRBV4-3 and TRBJ2-2, with D possibly TRBD2 on 5 matching bases. Trimming stripped 3 bases from V and 1 base from J, with 12 bases between. In germline, CDR1 is LGHNA, CDR2 YSLEER. The CDR3 has 16 amino acids. CDR3: CASSHNLRVNTGELFF. In nucleotides, the CDR3 is TGCGCCAGCAGCCACAACCTGAGGGTGAACACCGGGGAGCTGTTTTTT.

The chain uses TRBV7-9 and TRBJ1-1; D is uncertain. The V end was cut by 5 bases, the J end by 7 bases, with 14 bases between. Germline V gives CDR1 SEHNR, CDR2 FQNEAQ (reference sequence). The CDR3 is 13 residues long. The CDR3 loop is CASSPPPYDEAFF. CDR3 DNA sequence: TGTGCCAGCAGCCCACCACCATATGATGAAGCTTTCTTT.

CDR3 sequence reads: CASSQGLAGVYEQYF. Here the CDR3 DNA reads TGTGCCAGCAGCCAAGGACTAGCGGGGGTCTACGAGCAGTACTTC. The J gene is TRBJ2-7, the V gene TRBV13; TRBD2 agrees at 13 bases. CDR1 and CDR2 (germline): PRHDT, FYEKMQ (reference sequence). V shed 5 bases, J shed 3 bases, and the junction held 4 bases outside the gene matches. The CDR3 totals 15 residues.

CDR3 nucleotide sequence: TGTGCCAGCAGCTTAGCGCGGTCGACCGGGGGAGCTAACTATGGCTACACCTTC. This sequence encodes CASSLARSTGGANYGYTF. This chain connects TRBV7-2 to TRBJ1-2; a weak D match, TRBD1 (5 bases). Trimming stripped 0 bases from V and 0 bases from J, with 17 bases between. The germline CDR1 and CDR2 sequences are SGHTA and FQGNSA. The CDR3 runs 18 residues.

The chain employs TRBV6-1 and TRBJ2-5; D unresolved. The CDR3 has 13 residues. V lost 6 bases to trimming and J lost 1 base, with 9 bases between them. CDR1 is MNHNS and CDR2 is SASEGT in the germline V gene. The CDR3 region has the DNA TGTGCCAGCAGCCTACAGCCCCAAGAGACCCAGTACTTC. Its translation is CASSLQPQETQYF.

The V call is TRBV27, the J call TRBJ2-2, with TRBD1 as a possible D gene (6 bases). The CDR3 covers 14 residues. The ends were cut back, 3 bases at V and 5 bases at J, with 10 bases in the middle. CDR1 MNHEY and CDR2 SMNVEV come from the germline V gene (reference sequence). The CDR3 DNA is TGTGCCAGCAGTTTGGGCAGGGGAACCGGGGAGCTGTTTTTT. Protein sequence: CASSLGRGTGELFF.

The chain is built from TRBV5-4 and TRBJ2-1, with D hard to call. The ends were cut back, 2 bases at V and 8 bases at J, with 11 bases in the middle. Per germline, CDR1 SGHNT and CDR2 YYREEE (reference sequence). This CDR3 comprises 13 residues. CDR3 residues: CASSLRAIDEQFF. The CDR3 bases are TGTGCCAGCAGCTTAAGAGCCATTGATGAGCAGTTCTTC.

The chain uses TRBV19 and TRBJ2-7; 10 bases align to TRBD1. The V and J ends lost 5 bases and 5 bases, in that order; junction bases with no gene match: 9. The CDR3 spans 15 residues. The germline V gene encodes CDR1 LNHDA and CDR2 SQIVND (reference sequence). CDR3 in DNA: TGTGCCAGTAGTCCATCCGGGACAGGGGCGCACGAGCAGTACTTC. It codes for CASSPSGTGAHEQYF.

The rearrangement uses TRBV7-2 and TRBJ2-1, with 7 bases aligning to TRBD1. There are 14 residues in the CDR3. V was pared by 2 bases and J by 3 bases, with 1 base of the junction left unmatched. CDR1 is SGHTA, CDR2 FQGNSA, per germline. The CDR3, as DNA: TGTGCCAGCAGCTTAAGGGACAGCTACAATGAGCAGTTCTTC. It translates to CASSLRDSYNEQFF. The variable domain in full, with the rest retrieved from reference TRBV7-2 and TRBJ2-1, is GAGVSQSPSNKVTEKGKDVELRCDPISGHTALYWYRQSLGQGLEFLIYFQGNSAPDKSGLPSDRFSAERTGGSVSTLTIQRTQQEDSAVYLCASSLRDSYNEQFFGPGTRLTVL.

This chain's CDR3 is CASSYPRGPGPLHF. The CDR3 DNA is TGTGCCAGCAGTTACCCCAGGGGTCCCGGTCCCCTCCACTTT. The gene calls are TRBV6-6 and TRBJ1-6, with D perhaps matching TRBD1 (6 bases). Looked up from germline, CDR1 is MNHNY and CDR2 is SVGAGI (reference sequence). V was shortened by 2 bases and J by 13 bases, with 15 bases between the two germline ends. The CDR3 covers 14 residues.

CDR3 region: CASSYGPLAFF. DNA for the CDR3: TGTGCCAGCAGTTACGGGCCGCTAGCTTTCTTT. The rearrangement joins TRBV6-5 to TRBJ1-1; no clear D gene. The germline CDR1 and CDR2 sequences are MNHEY and SVGAGI. Trimming stripped 2 bases from V and 10 bases from J, with 8 bases between. This CDR3 has 11 amino acids.